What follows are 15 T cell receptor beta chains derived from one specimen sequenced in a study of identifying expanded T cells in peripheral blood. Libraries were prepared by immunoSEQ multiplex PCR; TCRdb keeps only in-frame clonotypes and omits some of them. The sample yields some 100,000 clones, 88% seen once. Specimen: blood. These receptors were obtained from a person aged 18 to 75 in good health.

The CDR3 DNA reads as TGTGCCAGCAGCTTATGGGAGGGCACGGGGAATGAGCAGTTCTTC. Its protein is CASSLWEGTGNEQFF. The rearrangement links TRBV7-8 to TRBJ2-1, with 7 bases aligning to TRBD2. Germline lookup yields CDR1 SGHVS and CDR2 FQNEAQ. With V trimmed by 2 bases and J by 7 bases, 8 bases remained unmatched. The length of the CDR3 is 15 residues.

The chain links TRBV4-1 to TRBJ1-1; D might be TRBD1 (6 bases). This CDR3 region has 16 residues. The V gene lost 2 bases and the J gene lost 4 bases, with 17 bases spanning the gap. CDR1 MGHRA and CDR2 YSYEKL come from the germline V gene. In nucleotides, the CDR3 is TGCGCCAGCAGCCAAAGACTGGGGGCTAGAGGCACTGAAGCTTTCTTT. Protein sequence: CASSQRLGARGTEAFF.

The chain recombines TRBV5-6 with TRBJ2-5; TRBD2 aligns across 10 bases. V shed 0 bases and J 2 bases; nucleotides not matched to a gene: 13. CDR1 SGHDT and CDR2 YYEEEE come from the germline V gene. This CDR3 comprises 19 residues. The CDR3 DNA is TGTGCCAGCAGCTTGGAAGTCCAGCGGGGGGGCCGTCCACAAGAGACCCAGTACTTC. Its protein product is CASSLEVQRGGRPQETQYF.

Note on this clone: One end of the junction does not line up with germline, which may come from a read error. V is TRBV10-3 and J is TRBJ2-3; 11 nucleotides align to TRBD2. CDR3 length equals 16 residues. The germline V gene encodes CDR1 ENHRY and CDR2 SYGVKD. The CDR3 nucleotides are TGTGCCATCAGTGAGCCCGGTCTACTAGCGGGGGCTTCGGGGATTTTT. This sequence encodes CAISEPGLLAGASGIF.

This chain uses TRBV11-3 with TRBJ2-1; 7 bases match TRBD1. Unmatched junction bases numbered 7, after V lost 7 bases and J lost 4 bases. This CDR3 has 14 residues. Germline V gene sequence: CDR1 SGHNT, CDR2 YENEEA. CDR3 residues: CASTRDREYNEQFF. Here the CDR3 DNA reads TGTGCCAGCACCCGGGACAGAGAGTACAATGAGCAGTTCTTC.

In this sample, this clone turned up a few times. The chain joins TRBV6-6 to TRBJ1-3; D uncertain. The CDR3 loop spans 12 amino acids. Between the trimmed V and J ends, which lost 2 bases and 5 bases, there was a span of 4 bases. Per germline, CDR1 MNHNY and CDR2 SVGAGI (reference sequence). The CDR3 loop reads CASSYLRNTIYF. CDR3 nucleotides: TGTGCCAGCAGTTACCTTAGAAACACCATATATTTT.

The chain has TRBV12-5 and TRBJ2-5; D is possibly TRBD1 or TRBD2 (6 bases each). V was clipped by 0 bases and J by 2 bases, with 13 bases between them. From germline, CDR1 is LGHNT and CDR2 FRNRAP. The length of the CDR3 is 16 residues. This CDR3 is CASGLVEGGLQETQYF. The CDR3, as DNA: TGTGCTAGTGGTTTGGTTGAGGGGGGTCTTCAAGAGACCCAGTACTTC. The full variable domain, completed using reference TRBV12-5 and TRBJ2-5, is DARVTQTPRHKVTEMGQEVTMRCQPILGHNTVFWYRQTMMQGLELLAYFRNRAPLDDSGMPKDRFSAEMPDATLATLKIQPSEPRDSAVYFCASGLVEGGLQETQYFGPGTRLLVL.

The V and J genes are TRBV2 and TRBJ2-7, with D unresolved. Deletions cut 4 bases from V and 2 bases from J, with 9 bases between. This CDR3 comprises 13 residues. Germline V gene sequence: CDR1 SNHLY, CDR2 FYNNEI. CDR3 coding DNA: TGTGCCAGCAGTGTAGCTTCGACCTACGAGCAGTACTTC. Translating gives CASSVASTYEQYF.

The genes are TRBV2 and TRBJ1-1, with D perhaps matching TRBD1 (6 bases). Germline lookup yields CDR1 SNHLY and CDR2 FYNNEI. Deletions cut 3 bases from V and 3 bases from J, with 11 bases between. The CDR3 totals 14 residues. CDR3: CASSEVGGDTEAFF. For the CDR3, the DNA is TGTGCCAGCAGTGAGGTAGGGGGGGACACTGAAGCTTTCTTT.

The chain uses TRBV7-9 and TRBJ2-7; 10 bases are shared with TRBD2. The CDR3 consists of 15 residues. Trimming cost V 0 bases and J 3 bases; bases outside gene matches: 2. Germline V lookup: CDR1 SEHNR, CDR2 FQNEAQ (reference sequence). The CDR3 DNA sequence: TGTGCCAGCAGCTTAGCTCTAGCGGGAGTCTACGAGCAGTACTTC. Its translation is CASSLALAGVYEQYF.

CDR3 DNA: TGTGCCAGCAGTGATCAGAGGGGAACGACTAATGAAAAACTGTTTTTT. Protein: CASSDQRGTTNEKLFF. The chain employs TRBV25-1 and TRBJ1-4, with D maybe TRBD1 (5 bases). CDR1 is MGHDK and CDR2 is SYGVNS in the germline V gene. CDR3 length equals 16 residues. With 3 bases removed from V and 2 bases from J, the gap between germline ends came to 13 bases.

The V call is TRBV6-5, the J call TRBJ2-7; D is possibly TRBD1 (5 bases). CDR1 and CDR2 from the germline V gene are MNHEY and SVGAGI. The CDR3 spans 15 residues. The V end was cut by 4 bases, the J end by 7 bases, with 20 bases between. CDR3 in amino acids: CASSSTTSQGWEQYF. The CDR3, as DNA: TGTGCCAGCAGTTCCACCACCAGCCAGGGATGGGAGCAGTACTTC.

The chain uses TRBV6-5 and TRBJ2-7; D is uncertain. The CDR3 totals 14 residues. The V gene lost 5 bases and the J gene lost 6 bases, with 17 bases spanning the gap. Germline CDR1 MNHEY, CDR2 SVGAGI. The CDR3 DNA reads TGTGCCAGCAGTCTCACGACCGGAGCCGGCGAGCAGTACTTC. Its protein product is CASSLTTGAGEQYF.

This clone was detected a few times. DNA of the CDR3: TGTGCCAGCCGGACCAGGGGGGATACGCAGTATTTT. Translated: CASRTRGDTQYF. The V and J genes are TRBV19 and TRBJ2-3; TRBD1 agrees at 7 bases. The germline CDR1 and CDR2 sequences are LNHDA and SQIVND (reference sequence). The trim removed 9 bases at V and 6 bases at J, leaving 6 bases unmatched. This CDR3 has 12 amino acids.

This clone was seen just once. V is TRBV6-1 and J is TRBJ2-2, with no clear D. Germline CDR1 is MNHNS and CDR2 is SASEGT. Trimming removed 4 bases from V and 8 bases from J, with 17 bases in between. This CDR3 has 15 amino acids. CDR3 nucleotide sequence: TGTGCCAGCAGTGTCCGCAGGACGATTTTAGGGGAGCTGTTTTTT. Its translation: CASSVRRTILGELFF.